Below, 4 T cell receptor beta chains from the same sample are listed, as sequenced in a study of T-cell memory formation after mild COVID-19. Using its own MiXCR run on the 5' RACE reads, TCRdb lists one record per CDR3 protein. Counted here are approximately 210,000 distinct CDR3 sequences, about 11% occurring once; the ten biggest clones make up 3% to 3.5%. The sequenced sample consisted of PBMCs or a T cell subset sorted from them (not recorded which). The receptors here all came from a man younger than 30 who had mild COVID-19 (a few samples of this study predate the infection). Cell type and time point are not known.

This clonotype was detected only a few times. The DNA of the CDR3 is TGTGCCAGCAGTTACTCGCGGTGGAGGGAAGCTTTCTTT. Protein product: CASSYSRWREAFF. This chain links TRBV6-5 with TRBJ1-1; D uncertain. The CDR3 totals 13 residues. Looked up from germline, CDR1 is MNHEY and CDR2 is SVGAGI. Trimming pared 0 bases from V and 8 bases from J, leaving 10 bases between.

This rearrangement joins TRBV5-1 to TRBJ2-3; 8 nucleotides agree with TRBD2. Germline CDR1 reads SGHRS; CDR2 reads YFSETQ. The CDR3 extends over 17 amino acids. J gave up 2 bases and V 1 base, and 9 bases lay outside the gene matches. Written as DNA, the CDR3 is TGCGCCAGCAGCTTGCCTAGCGGGCGGCCGAACACAGATACGCAGTATTTT. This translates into CASSLPSGRPNTDTQYF.

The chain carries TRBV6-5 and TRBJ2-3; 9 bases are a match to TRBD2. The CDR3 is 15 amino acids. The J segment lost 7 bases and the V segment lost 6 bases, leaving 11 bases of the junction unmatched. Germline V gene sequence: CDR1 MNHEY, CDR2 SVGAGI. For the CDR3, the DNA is TGTGCCAGCAGCCCACCGGCGGGGGGGGTACATACGCAGTATTTT. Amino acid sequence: CASSPPAGGVHTQYF.

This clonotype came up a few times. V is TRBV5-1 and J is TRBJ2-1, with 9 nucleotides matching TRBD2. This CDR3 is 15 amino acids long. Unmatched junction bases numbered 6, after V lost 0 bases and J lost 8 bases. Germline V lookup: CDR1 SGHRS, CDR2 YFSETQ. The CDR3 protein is CASSLAAGGFDEQFF. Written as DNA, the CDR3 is TGCGCCAGCAGCTTGGCGGCGGGGGGGTTCGATGAGCAGTTCTTC.